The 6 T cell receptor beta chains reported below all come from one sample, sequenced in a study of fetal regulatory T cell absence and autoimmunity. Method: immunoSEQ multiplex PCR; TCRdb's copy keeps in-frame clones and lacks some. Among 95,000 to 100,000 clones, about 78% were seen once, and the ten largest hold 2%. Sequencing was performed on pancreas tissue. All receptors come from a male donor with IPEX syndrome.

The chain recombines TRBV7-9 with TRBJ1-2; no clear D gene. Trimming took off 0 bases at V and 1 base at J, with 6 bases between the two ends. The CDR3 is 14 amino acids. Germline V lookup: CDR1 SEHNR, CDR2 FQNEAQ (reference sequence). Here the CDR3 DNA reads TGTGCCAGCAGCTTAGCGCCGGTTAACTATGGCTACACCTTC. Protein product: CASSLAPVNYGYTF. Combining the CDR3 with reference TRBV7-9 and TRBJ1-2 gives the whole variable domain DTGVSQNPRHKITKRGQNVTFRCDPISEHNRLYWYRQTLGQGPEFLTYFQNEAQLEKSRLLSDRFSAERPKGSFSTLEIQRTEQGDSAMYLCASSLAPVNYGYTFGSGTRLTVV.

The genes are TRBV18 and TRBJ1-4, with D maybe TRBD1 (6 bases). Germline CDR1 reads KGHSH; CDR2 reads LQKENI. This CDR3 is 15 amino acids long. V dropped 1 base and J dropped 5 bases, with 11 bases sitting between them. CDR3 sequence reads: CASSPRVGQNEKLFF. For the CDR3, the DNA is TGTGCCAGCTCACCACGAGTTGGACAGAATGAAAAACTGTTTTTT.

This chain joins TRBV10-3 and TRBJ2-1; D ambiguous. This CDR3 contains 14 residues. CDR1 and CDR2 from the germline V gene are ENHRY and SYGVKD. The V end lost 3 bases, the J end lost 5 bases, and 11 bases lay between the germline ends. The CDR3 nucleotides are TGTGCCATCAGTGAACCCCGGTCGGACAATGAGCAGTTCTTC. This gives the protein CAISEPRSDNEQFF.

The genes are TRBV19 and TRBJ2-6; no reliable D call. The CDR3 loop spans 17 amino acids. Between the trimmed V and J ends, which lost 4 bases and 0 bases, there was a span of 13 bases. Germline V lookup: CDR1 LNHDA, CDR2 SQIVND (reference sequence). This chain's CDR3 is CASSRARKDSGANVLTF. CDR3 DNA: TGTGCCAGTAGTAGGGCCAGAAAGGACTCTGGGGCCAACGTCCTGACTTTC.

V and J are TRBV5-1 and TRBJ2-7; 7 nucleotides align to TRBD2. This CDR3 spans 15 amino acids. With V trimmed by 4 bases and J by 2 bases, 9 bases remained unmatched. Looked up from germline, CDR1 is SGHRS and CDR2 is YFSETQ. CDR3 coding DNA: TGCGCCAGCAGCATATTAGCGGGTTTACCCTACGAGCAGTACTTC. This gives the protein CASSILAGLPYEQYF.

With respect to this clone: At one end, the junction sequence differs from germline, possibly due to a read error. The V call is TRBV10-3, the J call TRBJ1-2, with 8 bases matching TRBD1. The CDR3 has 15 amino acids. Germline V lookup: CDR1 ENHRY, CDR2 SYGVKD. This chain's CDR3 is CASSYSRDRRDGYTF. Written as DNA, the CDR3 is TGTGCCAGCAGTTACTCACGGGACAGGAGGGATGGCTACACCTTC.